The present T cell receptor beta chain was sequenced within a study of CD8 T cells in ankylosing spondylitis. Broader study findings: Roughly eight highly homologous variants formed a TCR beta motif that appeared characteristic of ankylosing spondylitis blood. In synovial fluid and blood from reactive arthritis, some motif variants were previously reported. Disease-linked clones proved CD8+ and comparatively uncommon in peripheral blood.

In TCRdb, the 5' RACE reads were re-called with MiXCR into one record per CDR3 protein. The repertoire holds roughly 700,000 distinct CDR3 sequences, with around 20% as singletons. This clonotype came up a few times. Its matching antigen is unknown. This clonotype originated in a male donor with ankylosing spondylitis. The sequenced sample was blood, either unsorted or a sorted T cell fraction (not recorded which).

In DNA form, the CDR3 reads TGTGCCAGCACCCTTTTCCCTGATACGAACACTGAAGCTTTCTTT. It is translated as CASTLFPDTNTEAFF. V gene TRBV12-3 or TRBV12-4 combines with J gene TRBJ1-1; D gene uncertain. This CDR3 has 15 amino acids. Trimming cost V 7 bases and J 1 base, with 16 bases left between them.